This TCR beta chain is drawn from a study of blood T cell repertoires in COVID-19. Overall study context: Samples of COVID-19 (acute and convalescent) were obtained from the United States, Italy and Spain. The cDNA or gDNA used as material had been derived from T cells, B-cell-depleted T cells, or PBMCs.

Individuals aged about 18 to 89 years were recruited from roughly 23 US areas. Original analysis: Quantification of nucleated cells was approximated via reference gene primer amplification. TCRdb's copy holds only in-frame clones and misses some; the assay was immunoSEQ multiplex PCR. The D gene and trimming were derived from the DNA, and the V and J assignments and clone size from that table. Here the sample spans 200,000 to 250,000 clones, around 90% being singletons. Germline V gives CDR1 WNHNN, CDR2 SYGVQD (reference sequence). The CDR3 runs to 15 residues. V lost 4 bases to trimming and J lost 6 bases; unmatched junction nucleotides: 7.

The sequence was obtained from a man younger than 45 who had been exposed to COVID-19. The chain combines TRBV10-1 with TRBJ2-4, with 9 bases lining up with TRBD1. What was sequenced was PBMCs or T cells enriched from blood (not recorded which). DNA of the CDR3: TGCGCCAGCAGTGCCACCCGGACAGGGGCAAACATTCAGTACTTC. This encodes CASSATRTGANIQYF.